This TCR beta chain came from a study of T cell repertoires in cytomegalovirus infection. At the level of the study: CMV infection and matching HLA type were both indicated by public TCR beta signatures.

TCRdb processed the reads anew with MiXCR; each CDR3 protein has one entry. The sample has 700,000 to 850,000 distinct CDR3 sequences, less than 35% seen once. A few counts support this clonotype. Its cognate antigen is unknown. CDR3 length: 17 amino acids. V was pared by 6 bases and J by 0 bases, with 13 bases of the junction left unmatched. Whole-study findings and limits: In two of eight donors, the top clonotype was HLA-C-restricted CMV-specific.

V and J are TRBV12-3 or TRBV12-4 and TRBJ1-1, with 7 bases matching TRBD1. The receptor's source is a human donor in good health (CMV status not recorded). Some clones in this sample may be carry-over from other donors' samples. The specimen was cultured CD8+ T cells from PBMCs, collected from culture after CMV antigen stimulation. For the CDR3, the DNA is TGTGCCAGCAGACTACGACAGGGCTCATACATGAACACTGAAGCTTTCTTT. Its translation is CASRLRQGSYMNTEAFF.